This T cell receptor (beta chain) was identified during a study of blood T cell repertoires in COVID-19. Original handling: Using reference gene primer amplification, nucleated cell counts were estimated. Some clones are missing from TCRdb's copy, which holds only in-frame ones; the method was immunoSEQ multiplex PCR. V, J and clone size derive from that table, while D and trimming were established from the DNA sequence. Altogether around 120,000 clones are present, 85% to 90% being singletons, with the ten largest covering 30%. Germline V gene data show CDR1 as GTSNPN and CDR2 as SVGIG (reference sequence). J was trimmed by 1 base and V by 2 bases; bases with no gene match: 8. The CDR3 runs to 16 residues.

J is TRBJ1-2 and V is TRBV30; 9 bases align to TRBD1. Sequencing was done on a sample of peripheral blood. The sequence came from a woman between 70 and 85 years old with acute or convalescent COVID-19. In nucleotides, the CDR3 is TGTGCCTGGAGTTCGGGGACAGGGTTGGTTAACTATGGCTACACCTTC. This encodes CAWSSGTGLVNYGYTF.